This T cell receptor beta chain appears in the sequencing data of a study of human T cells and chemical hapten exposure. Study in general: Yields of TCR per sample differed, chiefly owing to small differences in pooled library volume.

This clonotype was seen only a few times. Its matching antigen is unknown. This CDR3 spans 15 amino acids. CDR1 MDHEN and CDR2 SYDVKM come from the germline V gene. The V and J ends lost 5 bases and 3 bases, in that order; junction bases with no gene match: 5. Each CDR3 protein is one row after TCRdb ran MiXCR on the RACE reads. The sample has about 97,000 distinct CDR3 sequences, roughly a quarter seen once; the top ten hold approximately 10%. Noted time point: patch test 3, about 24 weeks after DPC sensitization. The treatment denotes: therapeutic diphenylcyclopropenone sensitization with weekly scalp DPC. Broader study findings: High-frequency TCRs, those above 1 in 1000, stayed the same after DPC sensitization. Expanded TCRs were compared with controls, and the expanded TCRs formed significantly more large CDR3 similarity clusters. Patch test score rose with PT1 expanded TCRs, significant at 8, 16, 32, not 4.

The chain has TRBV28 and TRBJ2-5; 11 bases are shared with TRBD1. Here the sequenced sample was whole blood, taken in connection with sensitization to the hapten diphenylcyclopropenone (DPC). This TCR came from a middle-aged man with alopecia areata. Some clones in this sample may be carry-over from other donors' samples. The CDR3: CASSSRDRGKETQYF. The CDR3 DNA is TGTGCCAGCAGTAGTAGGGACAGGGGGAAAGAGACCCAGTACTTC.